This note documents a single T cell receptor (beta chain) sequence. Its antigen is currently not known. Base-call qualities are not available, and no considerably larger clone is one nucleotide away. These data come from a study of shared clonotypes between healthy human individuals (dated by TCRdb to about 2020). General notes on the study: The cohort included three men and a couple of women between 18 and 49 years of age. For each donor, CD4 naive and CD4 memory were each given three plates, CD8 naive was given two plates, and CD8 memory was given one plate. Between about 0.8 and 9 billion PBMCs per donor were obtained by leukapheresis. To estimate repertoire size and how much clonotype sharing occurs between individuals, the study deeply sequenced the blood TCR repertoires of roughly 5 healthy adults. To increase sequencing depth and limit assay-specific biases, different laboratories used diverse techniques to prepare libraries and sequence TCR repertoires. Overall study outcomes, separate from this receptor: The genetic and exposure-history diversity represented was limited by the small number of donors. Pairwise subsampling led to the expectation that sequencing depth would affect the degree of clonotype sharing among donors. Incomplete sequencing was indicated by rarefaction of sorted-subset datasets, despite the large sequencing depth. About 5% of naive CD4, 3.5% of naive CD8, roughly 2.5% of memory CD4, and over 0.35% of memory CD8 clonotypes were shared across four donors. Higher generation probabilities were observed for clonotypes shared by all four sorted-subset donors than for non-shared clonotypes. Larger estimated clonotype richness was generally found for naive subsets than for memory subsets. Sampling was limited to blood, and TCR repertoires in tissue likely differ from TCR repertoires in blood.

Healthy HIV-negative adults with no recently reported acute infections or vaccinations were included as donors. Every donor was a Caucasian adult residing in Nashville, Tennessee, USA. CD4+ T cells were enriched by magnetic negative selection; naive cells were then positively selected on CD45RA, and the negative fraction formed the memory subset. Blood was collected by leukapheresis, and PBMCs were isolated by Ficoll-Histopaque density gradient centrifugation and then cryopreserved in liquid nitrogen vapor phase. Analytical flow cytometry was used to check the purity and quantity of each magnetically sorted T cell population. Genomic DNA was isolated from every sorted fraction and measured by UV absorbance on a Nanodrop 2000c. V sheds 4 bases and J sheds 5 bases, leaving 12 bases between their ends. As encoded in the germline V gene, CDR1 is SNHLY while CDR2 is FYNNEI. Including cysteine and phenylalanine, the CDR3 has 14 amino acids. Only the CDR3 DNA stays, 42 bases, in frame from base 1.

TCR CDR3 regions were amplified from genomic DNA by multiplex PCR using the deep immunoSEQ assay. For each cell subset, the extracted genomic DNA was distributed evenly across all wells of several immunoSEQ 96-well plates, and each plate served as one replicate. For sorted subsets, each replicate PCR was loaded with about 0.2 ug genomic DNA, equivalent to some 27,000 T cell genomes. The purified libraries were quantified using a Qubit 3.0 fluorometer, sized with a Bioanalyzer 2100, and then quantified again using the KAPA Library Quantification kit. Each immunoSEQ 96-well plate was sequenced on its own single-read 150-cycle Illumina NextSeq 550 flow cell. Per the source publication's procedure: Because only junctional sequences without quality scores were contained in the immunoSEQ output, filtering matching that applied to full-length reads could not be performed. To assign V/J genes and CDR3, sequences were annotated against IMGT germline references using PyIR, a Python wrapper for IgBLAST v1.9. Reads with weak V/J assignments (E-value above 1e-6), missing CDR3, stop codons, out-of-frame junctions, or ambiguous translated residues were removed. A V3J clonotype was defined by an identical inferred V gene, J gene, and CDR3 amino acid sequence. Percentage overlap between repertoires was computed as shared unique clonotypes divided by the size of the smaller repertoire. Repertoire richness was assessed with RTK rarefaction, the Chao1 estimator, and Recon v2.1 estimates of unobserved clonotypes. Generation probabilities for all TCRbeta clonotypes obtained by the gDNA method from several donors were computed using OLGA. Drawn from immuneACCESS, this table holds only the in-frame rearrangements with V and J called that TCRdb kept. Clones are partly lost; checked studies trace under half to an unresolved V gene and leave the rest unexplained. V, J and clone size were drawn from that table, and D and trimming were deduced from the DNA. The sample yields around 1,000,000 clones; about 80% were counted once. More than 0.85% of the sample comes from the top ten.

This TCR was recovered from a man younger than 35 in good health. Some clones in this sample may be carry-over from other donors' samples. The chain is assembled from TRBV2 and TRBJ1-5, with TRBD1 tentatively as D gene (5 bases match). Sequenced material: memory CD4+ T cells from PBMCs. In light of the paper, this sample's cell subset or site label describes: CD45RA-negative fraction. The DNA is as follows: TGTGCCAGCAGTGGACTCAGGGCCGATCAGCCCCAGCATTTT. Translation gives CASSGLRADQPQHF.